This T cell receptor (beta chain) comes out of a study of T-cell memory formation after mild COVID-19 (dated by TCRdb to the early 2020s). A note on the overall study: TCR sequence clusters from the two donors were largely donor specific. In two donors, T-cell clones that expanded and contracted after mild COVID-19 were followed by sequencing TCRalpha and TCRbeta repertoires longitudinally. The cohort was made up of two young adult volunteers, one female and one male, who were previously healthy.

Ficoll-Paque density gradient centrifugation was used to isolate PBMCs. The instrument was an Illumina NovaSeq 6000. TCRalpha and TCRbeta cDNA libraries were built by 5'RACE with constant-segment primers, adding sample barcodes and unique molecular identifiers. Trizol reagent was used to extract RNA from every sample. Amplification of the libraries took two PCR steps, and the second step added a second sample barcode plus Illumina TruSeq adapters. Sequencing of libraries was performed on an Illumina NovaSeq with 2 x 150 bp paired-end reads. In the authors' own workflow: The reads were demultiplexed and collapsed into UMI-guided consensus sequences using migec v1.2.7. Using mixcr v2.1.11, UMI consensuses were aligned to TRA and TRB V and J templates and then assembled into clonotypes. A clonotype was counted as expanded or contracted only if both edgeR and NoisET called the change significant, with noise models trained on biological replicates. edgeR calls used a false discovery rate-adjusted p below 0.01 and a log2 fold-change threshold of 1. PCA with hierarchical clustering of max-normalized trajectories of the 1000 most abundant clonotypes was used as exploratory dynamics analysis. Separately sequenced CD4+ and CD8+ repertoires were used to assign the CD4 or CD8 phenotype of responding clones. TCRdb reprocessed the public reads (quality trimming at Q25 with fastp, clone calling with MiXCR) and kept in-frame beta chains. Every entry covers one CDR3 protein and lists the most common genes and DNA from its rows. The V and J calls here are based on TCRdb, not the publication. A total of just over 60,000 distinct CDR3 sequences appear in this sample, roughly 9.9% of them only once. Clones ranked in the top ten supply around 1.2% of the sample.

Beyond this particular receptor, the publication reports: SARS-CoV-2 specificity was not confirmed for the second-wave clones peaking on day 37. The study covered only a couple of mild cases, and larger cohorts including severe cases with pre-infection samples were considered necessary. From day 15 to 85, contracting clones showed balanced CD4/CD8 phenotypes, whereas a second wave of clones that expanded from day 15 to 37 leaned towards CD4+. Contracting CD4+ clones turned up mainly in the CM and EM memory subsets, whereas EMRA was where CD8+ clones were enriched. The detection of some responding clones in pre-infection memory suggests that pre-existing cross-reactive memory T cells joined the SARS-CoV-2 response.

Cut back by 3 bases and 5 bases, the V and J ends lie 11 bases apart. CDR1 SQVTM and CDR2 ANQGSEA are derived from the germline V gene. Taken from cysteine to phenylalanine, the CDR3 has 12 residues. This entry keeps only the CDR3 DNA: 36 bases, framed from base 1. This clonotype has more than one count but fewer than ten. Its antigen is not yet known. There are no base qualities to consult, and no much larger clone falls within one base. The origin of this receptor is a man between 18 and 29 years old who had mild COVID-19 (a few samples of this study predate the infection). The sample titles of this study are shuffled in the database, so cell type and time point are left out; the donor was told from shared clones. Sequenced material: PBMCs or a T cell subset sorted from them (not recorded which). Recombination joined TRBV29-1 with TRBJ2-7; no confident D gene assignment can be made. Here the CDR3 is given as CSVDSDSDEQYF. The DNA sequence follows: TGCAGCGTTGACTCAGATTCGGACGAGCAGTACTTC.